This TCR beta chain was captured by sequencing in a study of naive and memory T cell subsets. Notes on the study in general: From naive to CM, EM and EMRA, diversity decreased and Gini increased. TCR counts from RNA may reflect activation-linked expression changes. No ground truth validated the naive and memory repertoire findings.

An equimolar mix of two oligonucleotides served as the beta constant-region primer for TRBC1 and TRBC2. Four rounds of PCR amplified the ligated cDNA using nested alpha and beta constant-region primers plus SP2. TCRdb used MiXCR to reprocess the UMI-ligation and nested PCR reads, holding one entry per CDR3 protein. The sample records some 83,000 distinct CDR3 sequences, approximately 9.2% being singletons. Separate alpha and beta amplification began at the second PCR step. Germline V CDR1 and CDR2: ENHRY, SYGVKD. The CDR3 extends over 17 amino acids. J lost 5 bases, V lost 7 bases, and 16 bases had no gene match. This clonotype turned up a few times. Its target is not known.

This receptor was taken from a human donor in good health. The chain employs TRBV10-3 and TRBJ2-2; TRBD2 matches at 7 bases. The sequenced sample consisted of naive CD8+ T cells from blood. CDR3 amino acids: CAIMVRERGSSTGELFF. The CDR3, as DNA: TGTGCCATCATGGTTCGGGAGCGCGGGAGCTCTACCGGGGAGCTGTTTTTT.